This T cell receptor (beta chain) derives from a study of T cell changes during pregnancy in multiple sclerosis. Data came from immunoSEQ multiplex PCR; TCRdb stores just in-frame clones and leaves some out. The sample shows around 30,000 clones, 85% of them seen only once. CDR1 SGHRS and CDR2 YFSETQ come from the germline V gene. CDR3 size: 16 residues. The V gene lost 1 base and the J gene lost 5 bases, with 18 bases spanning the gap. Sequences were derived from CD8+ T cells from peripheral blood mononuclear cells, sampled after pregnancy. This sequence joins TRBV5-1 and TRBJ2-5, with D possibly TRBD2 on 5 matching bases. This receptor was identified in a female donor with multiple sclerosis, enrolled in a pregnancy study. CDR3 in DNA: TGCGCCAGCAGCTTGTTAGGCCTGTCGAGGAGGGAGACCCAGTACTTC. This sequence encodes CASSLLGLSRRETQYF.